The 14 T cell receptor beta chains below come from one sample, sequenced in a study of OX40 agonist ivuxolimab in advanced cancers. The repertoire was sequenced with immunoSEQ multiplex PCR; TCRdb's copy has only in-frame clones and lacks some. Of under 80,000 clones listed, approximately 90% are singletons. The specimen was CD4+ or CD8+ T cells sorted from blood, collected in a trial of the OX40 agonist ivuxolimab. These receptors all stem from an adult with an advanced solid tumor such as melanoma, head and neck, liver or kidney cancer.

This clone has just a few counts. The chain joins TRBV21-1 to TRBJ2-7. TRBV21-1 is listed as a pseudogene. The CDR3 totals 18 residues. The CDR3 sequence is CASSKVGWRDTGSYEQYF. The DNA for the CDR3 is TGTGCCAGCAGCAAAGTAGGGTGGCGGGACACAGGCTCCTACGAGCAGTACTTC.

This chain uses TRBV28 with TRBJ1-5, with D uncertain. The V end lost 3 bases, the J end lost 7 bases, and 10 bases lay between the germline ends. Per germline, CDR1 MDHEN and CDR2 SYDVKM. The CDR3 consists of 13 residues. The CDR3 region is CASSFSDIQPQHF. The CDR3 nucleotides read TGTGCCAGCAGTTTTTCCGACATCCAGCCCCAGCATTTT.

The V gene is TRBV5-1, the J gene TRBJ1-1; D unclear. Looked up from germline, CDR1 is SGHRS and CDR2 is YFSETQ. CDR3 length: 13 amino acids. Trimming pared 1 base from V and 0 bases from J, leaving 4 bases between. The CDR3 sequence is CASSLLMNTEAFF. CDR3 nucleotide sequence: TGCGCCAGCAGCTTGTTAATGAACACTGAAGCTTTCTTT.

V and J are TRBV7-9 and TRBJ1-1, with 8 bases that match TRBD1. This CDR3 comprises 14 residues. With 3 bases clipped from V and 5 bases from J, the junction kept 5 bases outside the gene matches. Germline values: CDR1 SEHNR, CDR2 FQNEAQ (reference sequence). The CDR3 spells CASSLDRVRTEAFF. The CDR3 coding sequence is TGTGCCAGCAGCTTGGACAGGGTGAGGACTGAAGCTTTCTTT.

CDR3 residues: CASTLTGLLQETQYF. In DNA, the CDR3 is TGTGCCAGCACCCTGACCGGACTGTTACAAGAGACCCAGTACTTC. V gene TRBV6-6 combines with J gene TRBJ2-5, with D possibly TRBD2 on 5 matching bases. Per germline, CDR1 MNHNY and CDR2 SVGAGI (reference sequence). The CDR3 runs to 15 residues. Trimming removed 7 bases at V and 2 bases at J, with 17 bases between.

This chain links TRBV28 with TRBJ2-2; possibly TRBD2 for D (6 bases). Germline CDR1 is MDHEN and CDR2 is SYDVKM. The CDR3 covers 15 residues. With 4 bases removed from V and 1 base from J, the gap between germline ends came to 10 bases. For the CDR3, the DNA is TGTGCCAGCAGTTCAGACGGGGGGAACACCGGGGAGCTGTTTTTT. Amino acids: CASSSDGGNTGELFF.

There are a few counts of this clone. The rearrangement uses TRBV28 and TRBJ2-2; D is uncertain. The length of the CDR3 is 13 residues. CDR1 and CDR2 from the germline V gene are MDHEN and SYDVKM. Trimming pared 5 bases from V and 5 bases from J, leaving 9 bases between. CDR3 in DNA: TGTGCCAGCAGTCTCCTAATAACCGGGGAGCTGTTTTTT. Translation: CASSLLITGELFF.

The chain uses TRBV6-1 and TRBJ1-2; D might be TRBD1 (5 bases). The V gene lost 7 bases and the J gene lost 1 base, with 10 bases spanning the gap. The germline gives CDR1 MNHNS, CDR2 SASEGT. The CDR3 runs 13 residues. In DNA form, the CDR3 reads TGTGCCAGCACCCGGGACGGTAACTATGGCTACACCTTC. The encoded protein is CASTRDGNYGYTF.

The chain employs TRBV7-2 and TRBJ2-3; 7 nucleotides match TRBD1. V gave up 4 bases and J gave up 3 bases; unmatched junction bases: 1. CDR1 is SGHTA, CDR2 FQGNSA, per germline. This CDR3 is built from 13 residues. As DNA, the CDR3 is TGTGCCAGCAGCTCAGGGGGAACAGATACGCAGTATTTT. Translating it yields CASSSGGTDTQYF.

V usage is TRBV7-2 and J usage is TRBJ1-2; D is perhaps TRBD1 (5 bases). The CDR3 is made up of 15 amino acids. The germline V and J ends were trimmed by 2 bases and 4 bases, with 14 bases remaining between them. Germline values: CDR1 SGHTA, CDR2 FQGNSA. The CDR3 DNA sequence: TGTGCCAGCAGCTTACCTCGCACAGGCAGCTATGGCTACACCTTC. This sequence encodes CASSLPRTGSYGYTF.

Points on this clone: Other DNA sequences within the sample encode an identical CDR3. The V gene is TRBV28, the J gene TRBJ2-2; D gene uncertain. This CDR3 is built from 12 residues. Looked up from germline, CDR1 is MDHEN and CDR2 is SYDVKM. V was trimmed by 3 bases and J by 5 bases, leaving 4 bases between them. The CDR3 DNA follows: TGTGCCAGCAGTTTGACGACCGGGGAGCTGTTTTTT. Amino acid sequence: CASSLTTGELFF.

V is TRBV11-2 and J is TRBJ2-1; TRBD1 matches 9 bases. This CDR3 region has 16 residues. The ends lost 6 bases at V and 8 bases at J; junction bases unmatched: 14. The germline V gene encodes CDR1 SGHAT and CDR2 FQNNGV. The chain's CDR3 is CASSRSTSGQGYEQFF. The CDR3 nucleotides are TGTGCCAGCAGTCGTAGTACCTCGGGACAGGGCTATGAGCAGTTCTTC.

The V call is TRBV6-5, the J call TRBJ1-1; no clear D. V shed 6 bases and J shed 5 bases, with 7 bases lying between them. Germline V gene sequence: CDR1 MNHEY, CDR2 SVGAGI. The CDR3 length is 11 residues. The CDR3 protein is CASRSETEAFF. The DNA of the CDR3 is TGTGCCAGCAGATCCGAAACTGAAGCTTTCTTT.

This chain's CDR3 is CASGSQSSAFF. DNA of the CDR3: TGTGCCAGCGGGTCTCAAAGCTCAGCTTTCTTT. The chain couples TRBV28 to TRBJ1-1; D not resolved. CDR1 is MDHEN, CDR2 SYDVKM, per germline. V lost 8 bases to trimming and J lost 10 bases, with 14 bases between them. CDR3 size: 11 residues.